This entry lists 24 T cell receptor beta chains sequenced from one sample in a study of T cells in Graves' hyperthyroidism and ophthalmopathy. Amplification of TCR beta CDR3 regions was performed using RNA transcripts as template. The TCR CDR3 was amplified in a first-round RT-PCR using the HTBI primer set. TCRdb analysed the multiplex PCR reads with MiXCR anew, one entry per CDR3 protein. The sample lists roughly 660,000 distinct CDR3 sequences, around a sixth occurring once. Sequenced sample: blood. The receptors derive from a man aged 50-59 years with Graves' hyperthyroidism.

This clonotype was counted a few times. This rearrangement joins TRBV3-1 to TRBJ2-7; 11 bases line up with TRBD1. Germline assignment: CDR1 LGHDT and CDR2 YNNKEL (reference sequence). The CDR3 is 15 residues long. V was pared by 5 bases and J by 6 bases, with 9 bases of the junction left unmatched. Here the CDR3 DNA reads TGTGCCAGCAGCTCCCCGGACAGGGGGCTTTTCGAGCAGTACTTC. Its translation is CASSSPDRGLFEQYF.

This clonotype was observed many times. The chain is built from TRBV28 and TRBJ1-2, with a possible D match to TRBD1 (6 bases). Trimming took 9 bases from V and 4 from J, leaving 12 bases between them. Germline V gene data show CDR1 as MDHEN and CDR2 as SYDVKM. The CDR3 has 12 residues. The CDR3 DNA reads TGTGCCAGTACAGGGTCCGCCTATGGCTACACCTTC. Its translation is CASTGSAYGYTF.

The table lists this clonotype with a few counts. In DNA form, the CDR3 reads TGTGCCAGCAGCGTATATCGTCCAGGGGGTTATACCGGGGAGCTGTTTTTT. Residues: CASSVYRPGGYTGELFF. The V call is TRBV9, the J call TRBJ2-2; 7 nucleotides align to TRBD1. Unmatched junction bases numbered 11, after V lost 1 base and J lost 5 bases. This CDR3 is 17 amino acids long. Germline values: CDR1 SGDLS, CDR2 YYNGEE.

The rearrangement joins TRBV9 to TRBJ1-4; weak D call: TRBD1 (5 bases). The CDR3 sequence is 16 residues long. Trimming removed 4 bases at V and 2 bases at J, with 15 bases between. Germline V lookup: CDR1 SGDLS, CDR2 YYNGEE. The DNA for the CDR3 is TGTGCCAGCAGCTCGGGACCTGCGGGGACTAATGAAAAACTGTTTTTT. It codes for CASSSGPAGTNEKLFF.

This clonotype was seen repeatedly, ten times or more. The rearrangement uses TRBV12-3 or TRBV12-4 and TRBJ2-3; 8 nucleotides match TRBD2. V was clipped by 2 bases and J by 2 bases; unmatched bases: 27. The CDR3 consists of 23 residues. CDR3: CASSLMWEARVEFAGGFTDTQYF. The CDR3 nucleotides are TGTGCCAGCAGTTTAATGTGGGAGGCCAGGGTGGAATTTGCGGGAGGATTCACAGATACGCAGTATTTT.

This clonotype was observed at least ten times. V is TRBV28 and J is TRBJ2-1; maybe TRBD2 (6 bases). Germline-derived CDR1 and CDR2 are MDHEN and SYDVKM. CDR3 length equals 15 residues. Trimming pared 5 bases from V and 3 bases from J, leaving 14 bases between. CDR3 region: CASSIPGSYYNEQFF. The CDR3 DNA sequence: TGTGCCAGCAGTATACCCGGGAGTTACTACAATGAGCAGTTCTTC.

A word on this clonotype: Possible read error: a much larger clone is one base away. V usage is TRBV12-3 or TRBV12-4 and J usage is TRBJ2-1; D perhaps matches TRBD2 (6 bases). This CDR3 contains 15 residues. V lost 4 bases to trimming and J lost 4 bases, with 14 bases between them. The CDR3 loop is CASSWWASEYNEQFF. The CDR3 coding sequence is TGTGCCAGCAGTTGGTGGGCTAGCGAGTACAATGAGCAGTTCTTC.

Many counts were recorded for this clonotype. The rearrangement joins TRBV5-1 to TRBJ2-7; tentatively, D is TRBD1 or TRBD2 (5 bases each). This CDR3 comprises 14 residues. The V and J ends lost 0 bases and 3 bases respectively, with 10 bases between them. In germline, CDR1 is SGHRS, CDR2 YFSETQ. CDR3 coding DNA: TGCGCCAGCAGCTTGGGGGACCTGAACTACGAGCAGTACTTC. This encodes CASSLGDLNYEQYF. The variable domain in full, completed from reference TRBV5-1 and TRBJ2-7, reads KAGVTQTPRYLIKTRGQQVTLSCSPISGHRSVSWYQQTPGQGLQFLFEYFSETQRNKGNFPGRFSGRQFSNSRSEMNVSTLELGDSALYLCASSLGDLNYEQYFGPGTRLTVT.

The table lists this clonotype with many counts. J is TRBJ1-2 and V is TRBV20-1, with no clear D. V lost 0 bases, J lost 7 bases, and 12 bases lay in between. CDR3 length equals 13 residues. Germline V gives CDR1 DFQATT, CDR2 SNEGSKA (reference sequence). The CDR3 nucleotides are TGCAGTGCTAGAGATAAGATTGCCATTGGCTACACCTTC. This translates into CSARDKIAIGYTF.

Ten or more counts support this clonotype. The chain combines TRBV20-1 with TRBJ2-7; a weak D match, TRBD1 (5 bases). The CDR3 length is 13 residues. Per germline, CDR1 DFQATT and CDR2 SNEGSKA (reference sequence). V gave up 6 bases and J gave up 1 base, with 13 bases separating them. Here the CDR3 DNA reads TGCAGTGCAATTGGACACGAGTCCTACGAGCAGTACTTC. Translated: CSAIGHESYEQYF.

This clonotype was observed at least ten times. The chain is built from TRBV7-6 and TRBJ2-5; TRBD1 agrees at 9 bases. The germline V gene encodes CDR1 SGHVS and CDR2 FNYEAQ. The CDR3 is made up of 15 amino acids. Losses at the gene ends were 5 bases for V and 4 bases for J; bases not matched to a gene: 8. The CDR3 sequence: CASSRPGTGLETQYF. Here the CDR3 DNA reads TGTGCCAGCAGCCGTCCCGGGACAGGGCTAGAGACCCAGTACTTC.

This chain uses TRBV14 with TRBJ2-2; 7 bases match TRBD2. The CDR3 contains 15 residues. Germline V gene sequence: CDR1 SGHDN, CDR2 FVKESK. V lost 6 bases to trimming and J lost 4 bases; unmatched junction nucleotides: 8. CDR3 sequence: CASRASGGSTGELFF. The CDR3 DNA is TGTGCCAGCAGAGCCTCGGGCGGGAGCACCGGGGAGCTGTTTTTT. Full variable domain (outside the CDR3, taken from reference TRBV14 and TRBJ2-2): EAGVTQFPSHSVIEKGQTVTLRCDPISGHDNLYWYRRVMGKEIKFLLHFVKESKQDESGMPNNRFLAERTGGTYSTLKVQPAELEDSGVYFCASRASGGSTGELFFGEGSRLTVL.

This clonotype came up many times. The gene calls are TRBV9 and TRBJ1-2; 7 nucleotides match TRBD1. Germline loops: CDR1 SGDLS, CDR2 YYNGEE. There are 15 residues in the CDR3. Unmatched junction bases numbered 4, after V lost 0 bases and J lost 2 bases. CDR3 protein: CASSVEGTANYGYTF. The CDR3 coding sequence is TGTGCCAGCAGCGTAGAGGGGACAGCAAACTATGGCTACACCTTC.

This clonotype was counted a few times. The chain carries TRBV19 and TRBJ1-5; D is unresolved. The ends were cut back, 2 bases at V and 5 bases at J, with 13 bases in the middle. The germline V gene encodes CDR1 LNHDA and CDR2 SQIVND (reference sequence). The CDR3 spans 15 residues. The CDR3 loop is CASSIYREVDQPQHF. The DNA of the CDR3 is TGTGCCAGTAGTATATATAGGGAAGTGGATCAGCCCCAGCATTTT. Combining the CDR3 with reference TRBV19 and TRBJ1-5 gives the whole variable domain DGGITQSPKYLFRKEGQNVTLSCEQNLNHDAMYWYRQDPGQGLRLIYYSQIVNDFQKGDIAEGYSVSREKKESFPLTVTSAQKNPTAFYLCASSIYREVDQPQHFGDGTRLSIL.

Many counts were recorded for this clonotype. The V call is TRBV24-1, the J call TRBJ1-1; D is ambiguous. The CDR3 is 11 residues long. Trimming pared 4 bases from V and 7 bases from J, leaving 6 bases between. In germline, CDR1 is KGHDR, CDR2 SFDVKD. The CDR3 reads CATSDGFEAFF. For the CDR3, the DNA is TGTGCCACCAGTGACGGCTTTGAAGCTTTCTTT.

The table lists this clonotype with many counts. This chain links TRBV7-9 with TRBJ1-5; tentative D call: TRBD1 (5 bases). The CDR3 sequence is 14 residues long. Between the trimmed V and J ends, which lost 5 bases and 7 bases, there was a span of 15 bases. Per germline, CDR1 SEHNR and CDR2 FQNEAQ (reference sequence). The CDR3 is CASSPDTSAQPQHF. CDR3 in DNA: TGTGCCAGCAGCCCGGACACCTCGGCACAGCCCCAGCATTTT.

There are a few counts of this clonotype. The CDR3 protein is CASSPRLAGDTDTQYF. Written as DNA, the CDR3 is TGCGCCAGCAGCCCCAGACTAGCGGGAGACACAGATACGCAGTATTTT. The chain links TRBV5-1 to TRBJ2-3; TRBD2 agrees at 12 bases. V shed 4 bases, J shed 2 bases, and the junction held 5 bases outside the gene matches. There are 16 residues in the CDR3. Germline V CDR1 and CDR2: SGHRS, YFSETQ.

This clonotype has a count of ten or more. In DNA form, the CDR3 reads TGTGCCAGCAGTTCCGTTGCTGAAGCTTTCTTT. Its protein is CASSSVAEAFF. V usage is TRBV11-1 and J usage is TRBJ1-1; D remains ambiguous. CDR1 SGHAT and CDR2 FQDESV come from the germline V gene (reference sequence). The CDR3 contains 11 residues. V was clipped by 6 bases and J by 6 bases, with 8 bases between them.

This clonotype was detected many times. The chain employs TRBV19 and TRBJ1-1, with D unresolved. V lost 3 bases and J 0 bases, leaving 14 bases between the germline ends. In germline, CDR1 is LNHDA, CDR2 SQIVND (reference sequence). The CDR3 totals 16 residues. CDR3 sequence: CASSIDNGRMNTEAFF. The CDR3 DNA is TGTGCCAGTAGTATCGACAACGGACGGATGAACACTGAAGCTTTCTTT. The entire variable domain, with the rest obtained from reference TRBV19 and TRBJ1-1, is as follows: DGGITQSPKYLFRKEGQNVTLSCEQNLNHDAMYWYRQDPGQGLRLIYYSQIVNDFQKGDIAEGYSVSREKKESFPLTVTSAQKNPTAFYLCASSIDNGRMNTEAFFGQGTRLTVV.

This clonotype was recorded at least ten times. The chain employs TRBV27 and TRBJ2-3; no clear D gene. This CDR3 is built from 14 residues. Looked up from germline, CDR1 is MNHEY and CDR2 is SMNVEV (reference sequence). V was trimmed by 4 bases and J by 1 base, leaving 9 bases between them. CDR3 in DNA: TGTGCCAGCAGTTCCCTCGGACGCACAGATACGCAGTATTTT. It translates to CASSSLGRTDTQYF.

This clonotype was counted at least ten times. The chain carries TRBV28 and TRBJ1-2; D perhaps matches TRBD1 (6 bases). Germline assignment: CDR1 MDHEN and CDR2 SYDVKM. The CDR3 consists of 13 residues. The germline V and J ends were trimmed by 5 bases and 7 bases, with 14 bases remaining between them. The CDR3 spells CASSPGDSRGYTF. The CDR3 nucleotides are TGTGCCAGCAGTCCAGGGGACTCTCGTGGCTACACCTTC.

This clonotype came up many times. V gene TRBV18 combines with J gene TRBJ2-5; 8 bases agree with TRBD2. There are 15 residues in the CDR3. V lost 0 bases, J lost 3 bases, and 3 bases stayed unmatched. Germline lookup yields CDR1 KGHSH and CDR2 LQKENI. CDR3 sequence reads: CASSPPQLAEETQYF. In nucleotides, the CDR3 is TGTGCCAGCTCACCACCGCAACTAGCGGAAGAGACCCAGTACTTC. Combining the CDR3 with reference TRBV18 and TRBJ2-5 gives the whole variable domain NAGVMQNPRHLVRRRGQEARLRCSPMKGHSHVYWYRQLPEEGLKFMVYLQKENIIDESGMPKERFSAEFPKEGPSILRIQQVVRGDSAAYFCASSPPQLAEETQYFGPGTRLLVL.

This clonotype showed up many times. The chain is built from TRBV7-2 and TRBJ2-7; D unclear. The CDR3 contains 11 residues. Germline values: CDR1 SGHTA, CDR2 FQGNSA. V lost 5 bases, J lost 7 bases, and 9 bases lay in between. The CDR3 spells CASSPGWEQYF. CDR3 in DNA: TGTGCCAGCAGCCCCGGGTGGGAGCAGTACTTC.

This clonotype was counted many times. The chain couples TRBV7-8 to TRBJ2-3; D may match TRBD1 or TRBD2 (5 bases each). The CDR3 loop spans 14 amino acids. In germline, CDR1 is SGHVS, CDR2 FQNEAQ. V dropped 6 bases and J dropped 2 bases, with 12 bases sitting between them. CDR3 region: CASRGELLTDTQYF. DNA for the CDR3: TGTGCCAGCAGGGGGGAGCTACTCACAGATACGCAGTATTTT.